The entry below describes one TCR beta chain. Its antigen is unidentified. Clinical symptoms, serum thyroxine and TRAb, thyroid ultrasound and orbital computed tomography together formed the diagnostic basis. The PBMCs had their origin in more than 9.5 ml of fresh peripheral blood. The data are from a study of T cells in Graves' hyperthyroidism and ophthalmopathy. General study results and limits: Ophthalmopathy and stable hyperthyroidism were told apart by a 13 V-J model. Blood also contained most expanded thyroid clonotypes above 0.001.

TCR beta CDR3 regions were amplified from RNA. TCR CDR3 regions were first amplified by RT-PCR with HTBI primers. Each CDR3 protein gets one entry after TCRdb re-called the multiplex PCR reads with MiXCR. The sample comprises about 500,000 distinct CDR3 sequences, approximately 16% of which are singletons, and 15% to 20% rests with the top ten. V gave up 6 bases and J gave up 4 bases; unmatched junction bases: 10. The CDR3 runs 16 residues. Germline V gene lookup returns CDR1 MNHNS and CDR2 SASEGT. The material sequenced was blood. The sequence came from a woman aged 18 to 35 with Graves' hyperthyroidism. The rearrangement links TRBV6-1 to TRBJ1-3; 9 bases map to TRBD1. The CDR3 DNA sequence: TGTGCCAGCAGACCCGGGACAGGGAGATCCGGAAACACCATATATTTT. Protein: CASRPGTGRSGNTIYF.